One sample yielded the 7 T cell receptor beta chains listed below, sequenced in a study of human T cells and chemical hapten exposure. TCRdb ran MiXCR on the RACE reads and lists one entry per CDR3 protein. The table lists roughly 200,000 distinct CDR3 sequences, 20% to 25% of them singletons. Time point described: patch test 1, 2 weeks after DPC sensitization. The treatment is: therapeutic diphenylcyclopropenone sensitization with weekly scalp DPC. The sequencing used whole blood, collected in connection with sensitization to the hapten diphenylcyclopropenone (DPC). Receptor source: a woman in her fifties or sixties with alopecia areata. Some clones in this sample may be carry-over from other donors' samples.

This clonotype was observed a handful of times. This rearrangement joins TRBV5-1 to TRBJ1-1, with TRBD1 identical over 7 bases. The CDR3 consists of 15 residues. Trimming cost V 4 bases and J 3 bases; bases outside gene matches: 9. Looked up from germline, CDR1 is SGHRS and CDR2 is YFSETQ. The CDR3 nucleotides read TGCGCCAGCAGCCCTGGTTGGGACAGACACACTGAAGCTTTCTTT. Its translation is CASSPGWDRHTEAFF.

The sample holds a few counts of this clonotype. This sequence joins TRBV24-1 and TRBJ1-1, with 10 bases fitting TRBD1. Germline assignment: CDR1 KGHDR and CDR2 SFDVKD. The CDR3 runs 15 residues. After removal of 9 bases from V and 4 bases from J, the junction contained 10 bases not matched to a gene. For the CDR3, the DNA is TGTGCCACCGTCGGGACAGGGGCCGTCGGCACTGAAGCTTTCTTT. This translates into CATVGTGAVGTEAFF.

This clonotype occurred a few times. The junction departs from germline at one end; a sequencing error may be responsible. The V call is TRBV11-2, the J call TRBJ2-3; 13 nucleotides match TRBD2. Germline V lookup: CDR1 SGHAT, CDR2 FQNNGV. This CDR3 region has 14 residues. The chain's CDR3 is CVSVMGLAGHTQYF. The CDR3 bases are TGTGTCAGCGTAATGGGACTAGCGGGGCATACGCAGTATTTT.

The table lists this clonotype with a few counts. The chain has TRBV10-3 and TRBJ2-6; TRBD2 matches at 8 bases. Trimming removed 10 bases from V and 0 bases from J; junction bases left unmatched: 8. The germline V gene encodes CDR1 ENHRY and CDR2 SYGVKD. CDR3 length equals 16 residues. The CDR3 coding sequence is TGTGCCACCCTCGGCGGGGGGAGCTCTGGGGCCAACGTCCTGACTTTC. Translation: CATLGGGSSGANVLTF.

This sequence joins TRBV20-1 and TRBJ2-4, with 9 nucleotides matching TRBD2. The CDR3 has 12 residues. CDR1 is DFQATT and CDR2 is SNEGSKA in the germline V gene (reference sequence). J was trimmed by 9 bases and V by 6 bases; bases with no gene match: 6. CDR3 loop: CSAASGNSIQYF. The CDR3 nucleotides read TGCAGTGCGGCTAGCGGGAATAGCATTCAGTACTTC.

The V call is TRBV6-5, the J call TRBJ2-1; D perhaps matches TRBD2 (6 bases). Trimming left V 4 bases short and J 4 bases short, with 11 bases between. The CDR3 is made up of 14 amino acids. CDR1 is MNHEY, CDR2 SVGAGI, per germline. CDR3 region: CASSSSTSYNEQFF. CDR3 DNA: TGTGCCAGCAGTTCGTCGACTAGTTACAATGAGCAGTTCTTC.

This clonotype was detected ten times or more. The V call is TRBV3-1, the J call TRBJ2-3; D possibly corresponds to TRBD1 (6 bases). The germline V gene encodes CDR1 LGHDT and CDR2 YNNKEL (reference sequence). V was shortened by 2 bases and J by 4 bases, with 7 bases between the two germline ends. CDR3 length: 13 residues. CDR3 region: CASSQKGADTQYF. The DNA of the CDR3 is TGTGCCAGCAGCCAAAAGGGGGCAGATACGCAGTATTTT.